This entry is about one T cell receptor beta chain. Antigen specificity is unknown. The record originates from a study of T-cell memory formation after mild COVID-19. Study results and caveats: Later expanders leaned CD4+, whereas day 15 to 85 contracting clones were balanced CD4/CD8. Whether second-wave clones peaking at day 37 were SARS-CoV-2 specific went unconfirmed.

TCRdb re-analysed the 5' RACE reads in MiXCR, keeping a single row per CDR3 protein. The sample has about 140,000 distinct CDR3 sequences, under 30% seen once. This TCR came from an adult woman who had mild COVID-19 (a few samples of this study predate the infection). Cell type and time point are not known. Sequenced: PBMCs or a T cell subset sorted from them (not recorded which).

The CDR3 sequence: CASSPPLGGETQYF. CDR3 in DNA: TGTGCCAGCTCCCCGCCCCTTGGTGGAGAGACCCAGTACTTC. J is TRBJ2-5 and V is TRBV18; D is undetermined. V dropped 6 bases and J dropped 4 bases, with 15 bases sitting between them. Germline assignment: CDR1 KGHSH and CDR2 LQKENI. The CDR3 is 14 residues long.